This T cell receptor (beta chain) was captured by sequencing in a study of blood T cell repertoires in COVID-19. This CDR3 has 15 amino acids. V was shortened by 7 bases and J by 0 bases, with 15 bases between the two germline ends. Germline lookup yields CDR1 MDHEN and CDR2 SYDVKM. Authors' data handling: The authors estimated nucleated cell counts from reference gene primer amplification. The assay was immunoSEQ multiplex PCR, and TCRdb's table has in-frame clones only and misses some. V, J and clone size are taken as reported in that table, and D and trimming were inferred from the DNA itself. This table has roughly 40,000 clones, just over 85% appearing once.

The chain carries TRBV28 and TRBJ1-1; D is unclear. The TCR comes from a man aged 40-49 years with active COVID-19. Sequencing was done on a sample of peripheral blood. CDR3: CASILSPIMNTEAFF. The CDR3 coding sequence is TGTGCCAGCATCTTAAGTCCTATAATGAACACTGAAGCTTTCTTT. Full variable domain (missing parts from reference TRBV28 and TRBJ1-1): DVKVTQSSRYLVKRTGEKVFLECVQDMDHENMFWYRQDPGLGLRLIYFSYDVKMKEKGDIPEGYSVSREKKERFSLILESASTNQTSMYLCASILSPIMNTEAFFGQGTRLTVV.